This T cell receptor beta chain originates from a study of blood T cell repertoires in COVID-19. About the study: The United States, Italy and Spain supplied acute and convalescent COVID-19 samples.

Germline CDR1 and CDR2: SNHLY and FYNNEI. V lost 5 bases and J lost 7; bases outside the gene matches: 7. The CDR3 is 15 amino acids. Source study methods: Amplification of reference gene primers was used by the study to estimate nucleated cell counts. Produced via immunoSEQ multiplex PCR; TCRdb's table is partial and in-frame only. That table is the source of V, J and clone size, and D and trimming were worked out from the DNA. This sample carries roughly 240,000 clones, almost 85% of them seen once, and the ten largest clones take around 1.8%. The gene calls are TRBV2 and TRBJ2-1; 11 bases line up with TRBD1. This clonotype was sampled from a woman older than 75 with acute or convalescent COVID-19. The sequencing sample was made of peripheral blood. The CDR3 region has the DNA TGTGCCAGCAGTTGGGACAGGGGGTTTTCGAATGAGCAGTTCTTC. It is translated as CASSWDRGFSNEQFF.